This TCR beta chain comes out of a study of regulatory dendritic cells for organ transplantation. Memory T cells were CD45RO+, naive were CD45RA+, sorted by FACS. The V and J ends lost 3 bases and 2 bases, in that order; junction bases with no gene match: 1. Germline CDR1 reads LNHNV; CDR2 reads YYDKDF (reference sequence). The CDR3 extends over 13 amino acids. The protocol was immunoSEQ multiplex PCR, while the TCRdb copy is restricted to in-frame clones and leaves out a portion. Altogether roughly 5,200 clones are present, roughly 61% being singletons, with the ten largest covering about 10%. This sequence was found in a human donor in good health. This chain links TRBV15 with TRBJ2-7, with 7 bases matching TRBD2. Sequencing used memory CD8+ T cells from blood. Indicated subset: CD45RO+ memory T cells. The CDR3 coding sequence is TGTGCCACCAGCAGTCGGGAGGCCTACGAGCAGTACTTC. Protein product: CATSSREAYEQYF. Combining the CDR3 with reference TRBV15 and TRBJ2-7 gives the whole variable domain DAMVIQNPRYQVTQFGKPVTLSCSQTLNHNVMYWYQQKSSQAPKLLFHYYDKDFNNEADTPDNFQSRRPNTSFCFLDIRSPGLGDTAMYLCATSSREAYEQYFGPGTRLTVT.